The 13 T cell receptor beta chains reported below all come from one sample, sequenced in a study of T cell clonotyping in hematopoietic cell transplantation. Libraries were prepared by immunoSEQ multiplex PCR; TCRdb keeps only in-frame clonotypes and omits some of them. Of some 15,000 clones listed, about four fifths are singletons. The starting material was PBMCs, obtained 100 days after allogeneic stem cell transplant. These receptors all stem from a female patient between 35 and 55 years old who had an allogeneic stem cell transplant from a related donor, so T cells may come from the graft donor. Some clones in this sample may be carry-over from other donors' samples.

The chain couples TRBV10-1 to TRBJ2-2, with TRBD1 matching over 8 bases. J lost 2 bases, V lost 4 bases, and 6 bases had no gene match. The CDR3 length is 16 residues. CDR1 WNHNN and CDR2 SYGVQD come from the germline V gene (reference sequence). Written as DNA, the CDR3 is TGCGCCAGCAGTGTAGCAGGGGGCTTCAACACCGGGGAGCTGTTTTTT. Its protein product is CASSVAGGFNTGELFF.

This sequence joins TRBV19 and TRBJ1-2; the match to TRBD1 covers 8 bases. The CDR3 is made up of 13 amino acids. Germline CDR1 LNHDA, CDR2 SQIVND (reference sequence). Unmatched junction bases numbered 7, after V lost 6 bases and J lost 7 bases. The CDR3 DNA sequence: TGTGCCAGTAGCAAGGACAGGGAGCGTGGCTACACCTTC. It translates to CASSKDRERGYTF. Full variable domain (missing parts from reference TRBV19 and TRBJ1-2): DGGITQSPKYLFRKEGQNVTLSCEQNLNHDAMYWYRQDPGQGLRLIYYSQIVNDFQKGDIAEGYSVSREKKESFPLTVTSAQKNPTAFYLCASSKDRERGYTFGSGTRLTVV.

The genes are TRBV7-9 and TRBJ1-1; no reliable D call. The CDR3 runs to 13 residues. V was cut by 3 bases and J by 1 base, with 6 bases left in between. The germline V gene has CDR1 SEHNR and CDR2 FQNEAQ (reference sequence). The CDR3: CASSFWPNTEAFF. Written as DNA, the CDR3 is TGTGCCAGCAGCTTTTGGCCGAACACTGAAGCTTTCTTT.

The rearrangement uses TRBV23-1 and TRBJ2-5; 11 bases fit TRBD1. TRBV23-1 is filed as an ORF, its function uncertain. Trimming at V came to 4 bases and at J to 4 bases, leaving 11 bases not matched to a gene. The CDR3 covers 17 residues. The CDR3 DNA follows: TGCGCCAGCAGTCGAATTAAGGGGACAGGGGGTTTAGAGACCCAGTACTTC. Amino acid sequence: CASSRIKGTGGLETQYF.

This clone was seen only once. The chain is built from TRBV6-5 and TRBJ1-3; D ambiguous. Per the germline V gene, CDR1 is MNHEY and CDR2 is SVGAGI. The CDR3 extends over 15 amino acids. Trimming pared 6 bases from V and 0 bases from J, leaving 12 bases between. In DNA form, the CDR3 reads TGTGCCAGCAGCCACACCCCGACCTCTGGAAACACCATATATTTT. It encodes CASSHTPTSGNTIYF.

J is TRBJ1-2 and V is TRBV6-5; D gene ambiguous. V shed 9 bases and J shed 4 bases, with 18 bases lying between them. Germline V gives CDR1 MNHEY, CDR2 SVGAGI. The CDR3 totals 14 residues. The CDR3 loop is CASQRETGSYGYTF. CDR3 nucleotides: TGTGCCAGTCAGAGGGAGACGGGATCCTATGGCTACACCTTC.

This clone was picked up a small number of times. The CDR3 sequence: CASSDSAGGNTGELFF. The CDR3 DNA follows: TGTGCCAGCAGTGACTCAGCGGGAGGGAACACCGGGGAGCTGTTTTTT. This chain links TRBV6-4 with TRBJ2-2; 9 bases agree with TRBD2. Losses at the gene ends were 0 bases for V and 1 base for J; bases not matched to a gene: 0. The CDR3 consists of 16 residues. Germline V gene sequence: CDR1 MRHNA, CDR2 SNTAGT.

This chain links TRBV7-8 with TRBJ1-6; TRBD1 might be the D (5 bases). This CDR3 has 14 amino acids. V was shortened by 5 bases and J by 10 bases, with 15 bases between the two germline ends. CDR1 is SGHVS and CDR2 is FQNEAQ in the germline V gene. The chain's CDR3 is CASSLQESASPLHF. CDR3 coding DNA: TGTGCCAGCAGCCTACAGGAATCCGCCTCACCCCTCCACTTT.

This rearrangement joins TRBV4-2 to TRBJ2-7; TRBD1 is a possible D gene (6 bases). CDR3 length equals 15 residues. V was cut by 3 bases and J by 5 bases, with 17 bases left in between. CDR1 and CDR2 from the germline V gene are LGHNA and YNFKEQ. The CDR3 region is CASSQLAGDSDEQYF. The DNA for the CDR3 is TGTGCCAGCAGCCAGTTGGCAGGGGATAGCGACGAGCAGTACTTC.

The chain joins TRBV7-2 to TRBJ1-5; D not certain. Germline V gene lookup returns CDR1 SGHTA and CDR2 FQGNSA. Trimming pared 3 bases from V and 1 base from J, leaving 7 bases between. The CDR3 spans 14 residues. The CDR3 region is CASSFSPSNQPQHF. The CDR3 DNA reads as TGTGCCAGCAGCTTCTCGCCAAGCAATCAGCCCCAGCATTTT.

The chain is built from TRBV5-6 and TRBJ1-5, with D maybe TRBD1 (5 bases). V gave up 3 bases and J gave up 3 bases, with 7 bases separating them. The CDR3 has 13 residues. The V gene's germline CDR1 is SGHDT and CDR2 YYEEEE. The CDR3 spells CASSWGINQPQHF. In DNA form, the CDR3 reads TGTGCCAGCAGCTGGGGGATCAATCAGCCCCAGCATTTT.

For the CDR3, the DNA is TGTGCCAGCAGCTCCCCCTGGGCGGGGGGCTACACCTTC. This encodes CASSSPWAGGYTF. V and J are TRBV28 and TRBJ1-2; no reliable D call. Germline values: CDR1 MDHEN, CDR2 SYDVKM. The CDR3 consists of 13 residues. Trimming pared 6 bases from V and 8 bases from J, leaving 16 bases between.

This chain uses TRBV2 with TRBJ1-2, with unresolved D. From germline, CDR1 is SNHLY and CDR2 FYNNEI. This CDR3 is 12 amino acids long. With 7 bases removed from V and 1 base from J, the gap between germline ends came to 7 bases. The CDR3 loop is CASTGINYGYTF. Here the CDR3 DNA reads TGTGCCAGCACCGGAATTAACTATGGCTACACCTTC.